This T cell receptor (beta chain) was recorded in a study of neurological immune-mediated disorders (dated by TCRdb to between 2019 and 2020). Background for the entire study: Using UMI-based sequencing, the study compared peripheral blood TCR-beta repertoires from patients with HTLV-I-associated myelopathy (HAM/TSP), patients with multiple sclerosis, and healthy controls. Longitudinal samples, technical triplicates and paired sorted CD4+ and CD8+ T-cell subsets, alongside PBMC samples, were included among the 90 to 130 TCR-beta libraries. The cohort included some 70 subjects: approximately 15 with HAM/TSP, around 35 with multiple sclerosis, and approximately 20 healthy controls.

Healthy controls were blood bank volunteers in Maryland, USA. For unsorted PBMC libraries, 2 million PBMCs were used after storage in RNAlater at -80 degrees C until RNA extraction. Peripheral blood was subjected to Ficoll-Hypaque density gradient centrifugation to isolate PBMCs, which were then cryopreserved in liquid nitrogen. Broad study findings and their caveats: Expanded clones from different subjects shared no identical CDR3 amino acid sequences, which suggests that TCR-beta repertoires were private in all groups. TCR clonal expansion was greatest in HAM/TSP patients and smallest in MS patients, who ranked below even healthy controls.

cDNA was synthesized by template-switch 5'RACE using a primer with a 10-nucleotide random unique molecular identifier that tagged each TCR transcript. Every sequencing run yielded over 170 million TCR-beta sequences covering 15-18 subjects. The RNeasy kit was used to extract total RNA. The KAPA Real-time Library Amplification kit was used to amplify TCR-beta VDJ regions with primers for the TCR constant region and the 5'RACE anchor. Sample indexes and Illumina adaptors were added in a first PCR, after which library yield was increased in a second PCR. The roughly 650 bp TCR product was size-selected on a 2% E-gel SizeSelection system after Ampure bead purification. Before pooling, library quality was checked on a Bioanalyzer, concentration was measured with Qubit, and libraries were quantified with the Kapa Library Quantification kit. An Illumina HiSeq 2500 was used to sequence the libraries paired-end at 2 x 150 bp. To increase sequence diversity, roughly 24-31% phiX was spiked into each library pool. As for how the authors treated the data: The UMI-based MiGEC pipeline processed quality-filtered reads and removed over 80% of raw TCR sequences during error correction. VDJ genes were aligned to IMGT germline references, and each clonotype was defined by a unique CDR3 amino acid sequence together with V-J genes. Clonal expansion, Shannon diversity, and CDR3 relatedness (CalcPairwiseDistances, ClusterSamples) were evaluated with VDJtools, and phylogenetic trees were built with CLCbio workbench. Expanded clones were defined as having at least 8 unique UMIs, based on coefficient-of-variation modelling across technical triplicates. Starting from the raw public reads, TCRdb applied fastp trimming at Q25, assembled clones with MiXCR and retained in-frame beta chains. A single entry per CDR3 protein holds the most common genes and DNA from its merged rows. The V and J calls were determined by TCRdb, not by the authors. This sample has 25,000 to 35,000 distinct CDR3 sequences in its table, and about 12% of those were observed once. 5.8% of the sample goes to the ten largest clones.

Including cysteine and phenylalanine, the CDR3 has 11 amino acids. The CDR3 DNA has 33 bases and is translated from base 1. The germline ends are 11 bases apart after V is trimmed by 6 bases and J by 5 bases. Reading the germline V gene gives CDR1 SQVTM and CDR2 ANQGSEA. There are many counts of this clonotype. Its antigen has not been determined. Base-call qualities are not available, and no considerably larger clone is one nucleotide away. The V and J genes are TRBV29-1 and TRBJ2-7; the D assignment is uncertain and may be TRBD1 or TRBD2, with 6 bases supporting each. The sequencing input was PBMCs. The source of this sequence is a woman aged 55-70 years in good health. CDR3 region: CSVRGAHEQYF. The nucleotides read TGCAGCGTAAGGGGGGCCCACGAGCAGTACTTC.